These 28 T cell receptor beta chains were sequenced from one sample in a study of blood T cells in healthy people across ages. Primed by a sample-barcoded 5' primer and a J-beta primer mix, a second PCR proceeded for about 7 to 12 cycles. One entry per CDR3 protein results from TCRdb running MiXCR on the 5' RACE reads. The table lists under 850,000 distinct CDR3 sequences, under 40% of them singletons, with over 10% in the top ten. Material: blood. These receptors originate from a man aged 18-30 years in good health.

This clonotype was seen repeatedly, ten times or more. This chain uses TRBV12-3 or TRBV12-4 with TRBJ1-2; TRBD1 agrees at 8 bases. Unmatched junction bases numbered 4, after V lost 3 bases and J lost 7 bases. This CDR3 spans 13 amino acids. The CDR3 nucleotides read TGTGCCAGCAGTTTTCCGACAGGGGTTGGCTACACCTTC. It codes for CASSFPTGVGYTF.

This clonotype has only a few counts. The chain employs TRBV7-6 and TRBJ2-7, with D uncertain. Germline CDR1 SGHVS, CDR2 FNYEAQ. V was pared by 2 bases and J by 7 bases, with 18 bases between. CDR3 length equals 15 residues. DNA for the CDR3: TGTGCCAGCAGCTTACTGCCGAACGCCTACAATGAGCAGTACTTC. Translation: CASSLLPNAYNEQYF. Full variable domain (remainder filled in from reference TRBV7-6 and TRBJ2-7): GAGVSQSPRYKVTKRGQDVALRCDPISGHVSLYWYRQALGQGPEFLTYFNYEAQQDKSGLPNDRFSAERPEGSISTLTIQRTEQRDSAMYRCASSLLPNAYNEQYFGPGTRLTVT.

The chain recombines TRBV6-5 with TRBJ1-4; D is undetermined. This CDR3 has 16 amino acids. Germline CDR1 MNHEY, CDR2 SVGAGI. The V and J ends lost 10 bases and 2 bases respectively, with 20 bases between them. The CDR3 DNA reads TGTGCCAACCCTGACGGGAATGGAGCGACTAATGAAAAACTGTTTTTT. This encodes CANPDGNGATNEKLFF.

Points on this clonotype: The junction does not match germline at one end; this may be a read error. This chain joins TRBV14 and TRBJ1-6, with 7 bases lining up with TRBD1. This CDR3 contains 17 residues. Per germline, CDR1 SGHDN and CDR2 FVKESK. CDR3 sequence (DNA): TGTGCCAGCAGCCCCTACCAGGGGGTATACTATAATTCACCTCTCCACTTT. This gives the protein CASSPYQGVYYNSPLHF.

This clonotype was found once. This chain links TRBV20-1 with TRBJ2-5; 9 nucleotides match TRBD1. With V trimmed by 5 bases and J by 1 base, 11 bases remained unmatched. Per germline, CDR1 DFQATT and CDR2 SNEGSKA (reference sequence). The CDR3 is 16 residues long. In DNA, the CDR3 is TGCAGTGCTCGAGCCCGGACAGGGGAGATCCAAGAGACCCAGTACTTC. It codes for CSARARTGEIQETQYF.

This clonotype showed up many times. V is TRBV12-3 or TRBV12-4 and J is TRBJ2-7; D is undetermined. This CDR3 region has 12 residues. Trimming pared 3 bases from V and 2 bases from J, leaving 5 bases between. The CDR3 region is CASSFLTYEQYF. Written as DNA, the CDR3 is TGTGCCAGCAGTTTTTTAACCTACGAGCAGTACTTC.

This clonotype was counted once. The rearrangement joins TRBV20-1 to TRBJ2-1; TRBD2 agrees at 11 bases. Germline V gives CDR1 DFQATT, CDR2 SNEGSKA (reference sequence). The CDR3 totals 15 residues. Unmatched junction bases numbered 8, after V lost 5 bases and J lost 5 bases. In DNA form, the CDR3 reads TGCAGTGCTTGGTACGCGGGACTAGCGGACAATGAGCAGTTCTTC. Residues: CSAWYAGLADNEQFF.

The sample holds a few counts of this clonotype. A much larger clonotype is one base distant, so this may be a read error. CDR3 in DNA: TGTGCCACGCAACAAGAGACCCAGTTCTTC. Protein product: CATQQETQFF. The chain carries TRBV10-3 and TRBJ2-5; D unresolved. The DNA end is more similar to TRBJ2-1, so the J call may be wrong. CDR1 ENHRY and CDR2 SYGVKD come from the germline V gene. This CDR3 region has 10 residues.

The chain combines TRBV29-1 with TRBJ1-2; no clear D. The V end was cut by 3 bases, the J end by 2 bases, with 7 bases between. This CDR3 comprises 12 residues. CDR1 SQVTM and CDR2 ANQGSEA come from the germline V gene. The CDR3 bases are TGCAGCGTTGACCCGGAGAACTATGGCTACACCTTC. This sequence encodes CSVDPENYGYTF.

The chain joins TRBV4-1 to TRBJ1-1; 12 positions match TRBD1. There are 18 residues in the CDR3. CDR1 MGHRA and CDR2 YSYEKL come from the germline V gene. V shed 6 bases, J shed 0 bases, and the junction held 11 bases outside the gene matches. CDR3 protein: CASRILGQGARMNTEAFF. The CDR3 DNA reads TGCGCCAGCAGGATTTTGGGACAGGGGGCGCGTATGAACACTGAAGCTTTCTTT.

At least ten counts were recorded for this clonotype. This chain links TRBV2 with TRBJ1-6; D is undetermined. This CDR3 has 12 residues. V was trimmed by 8 bases and J by 13 bases, leaving 15 bases between them. CDR1 is SNHLY, CDR2 FYNNEI, per germline. CDR3: CASSWTDFPLHF. Written as DNA, the CDR3 is TGTGCCAGCTCATGGACGGACTTTCCCCTCCACTTT. The whole variable domain, remainder taken from reference TRBV2 and TRBJ1-6, is EPEVTQTPSHQVTQMGQEVILRCVPISNHLYFYWYRQILGQKVEFLVSFYNNEISEKSEIFDDQFSVERPDGSNFTLKIRSTKLEDSAMYFCASSWTDFPLHFGNGTRLTVT.

This clonotype was picked up a small number of times. The V call is TRBV27, the J call TRBJ2-1; 8 positions agree with TRBD1. The CDR3 loop spans 13 amino acids. From germline, CDR1 is MNHEY and CDR2 SMNVEV (reference sequence). With V trimmed by 8 bases and J by 12 bases, 12 bases remained unmatched. The chain's CDR3 is CASPARDRRGQFF. CDR3 bases: TGTGCCAGCCCCGCCCGGGACAGGCGGGGGCAGTTCTTC.

On this clonotype itself: The conserved phenylalanine or tryptophan is not found at the CDR3 terminus, so this likely reflects a read error. The rearrangement joins TRBV5-4 to TRBJ2-3, with a possible D match to TRBD2 (5 bases). The CDR3 extends over 16 amino acids. The germline V gene has CDR1 SGHNT and CDR2 YYREEE (reference sequence). With 0 bases removed from V and 4 bases from J, the gap between germline ends came to 15 bases. The CDR3 region has the DNA TGTGCCAGCAGCTTGGATCAGTCTAGTAGCGCAGATACGCAGTATGTT. This encodes CASSLDQSSSADTQYV.

On this clonotype: One base away lies a much larger clone, so this may be a sequencing read error. V is TRBV28 and J is TRBJ2-7, with 11 bases fitting TRBD2. The V gene's germline CDR1 is MDHEN and CDR2 SYDVKM. V gave up 2 bases and J gave up 3 bases; unmatched junction bases: 3. There are 15 residues in the CDR3. CDR3 DNA sequence: TGTGCCAGCAGTTTAACGACTAGCGGGAACTACGAGCAGTACTTC. Its translation: CASSLTTSGNYEQYF.

The chain is built from TRBV7-9 and TRBJ2-3; 9 nucleotides match TRBD1. The CDR3 covers 13 residues. Germline V gives CDR1 SEHNR, CDR2 FQNEAQ (reference sequence). Unmatched junction bases numbered 7, after V lost 9 bases and J lost 6 bases. CDR3 loop: CASRTGDKDTQYF. Written as DNA, the CDR3 is TGTGCCAGTCGGACAGGGGACAAGGATACGCAGTATTTT.

This clonotype was found a few times. The V gene is TRBV2, the J gene TRBJ2-7, with 8 bases identical to TRBD2. The DNA end favors TRBJ2-5, so the J call may be wrong. Germline CDR1 and CDR2: SNHLY and FYNNEI. The CDR3 is 17 residues long. The CDR3 reads CASSPGLAIGAGETQYF. The DNA for the CDR3 is TGTGCCAGCAGCCCCGGACTAGCCATAGGGGCGGGGGAGACCCAGTACTTC.

V and J are TRBV21-1 and TRBJ1-2; the D segment call TRBD1 is taken from the table without a DNA check. TRBV21-1 is described as a pseudogene. The CDR3 is made up of 16 amino acids. This CDR3 is CASSRAPRTDKYGYTF. The DNA for the CDR3 is TGTGCCAGCAGCAGGGCCCCCAGGACAGATAAGTATGGCTACACCTTC.

This CDR3 reads CASSYTTASEAFF. The CDR3 coding sequence is TGTGCCAGCAGTTACACGACAGCTTCTGAAGCTTTCTTT. The rearrangement links TRBV6-5 to TRBJ1-1; D possibly corresponds to TRBD1 (5 bases). Trimming pared 2 bases from V and 6 bases from J, leaving 10 bases between. This CDR3 has 13 residues. Germline V CDR1 and CDR2: MNHEY, SVGAGI.

At least ten counts were recorded for this clonotype. This chain joins TRBV6-5 and TRBJ2-5, with D possibly TRBD1 on 8 matching bases. Trimming removed 6 bases at V and 4 bases at J, with 15 bases between. Germline V gene lookup returns CDR1 MNHEY and CDR2 SVGAGI. CDR3 length equals 14 residues. CDR3 DNA: TGTGCCAGCAGGCCAACAGGGGGGGGAGAGACCCAGTACTTC. Its translation: CASRPTGGGETQYF.

The CDR3 nucleotides are TGTGCCAGCAGTCCCGACAACACAGATACGCAGTATTTT. Translation: CASSPDNTDTQYF. The chain has TRBV12-3 or TRBV12-4 and TRBJ2-3; no firm D call. This CDR3 has 13 residues. V was clipped by 5 bases and J by 2 bases, with 8 bases between them.

The chain joins TRBV21-1 to TRBJ2-1; TRBD1 is taken as the D call from the table, unchecked against the DNA. Judging by the DNA end, TRBJ2-7 fits better; the J call may be wrong. TRBV21-1 constitutes a pseudogene. CDR3 length equals 14 residues. The CDR3 DNA is TGTGTCAGCAGCCTCAGGGTCTCCTACAATGAGCAGTACTTC. Its protein is CVSSLRVSYNEQYF.

This clonotype was seen more than once but under ten times. This sequence joins TRBV6-6 and TRBJ1-1, with D possibly TRBD1 on 5 matching bases. From germline, CDR1 is MNHNY and CDR2 SVGAGI (reference sequence). V was clipped by 5 bases and J by 2 bases, with 12 bases between them. This CDR3 is 14 amino acids long. Here the CDR3 DNA reads TGTGCCAGCAGTCCCCCGGGGGTTAACACTGAAGCTTTCTTT. This codes for CASSPPGVNTEAFF.

This clonotype came up many times. This chain connects TRBV9 to TRBJ2-1, with D perhaps given as TRBD1 or TRBD2 (5 bases each). The CDR3 runs 16 residues. With 2 bases removed from V and 0 bases from J, the gap between germline ends came to 12 bases. CDR1 is SGDLS and CDR2 is YYNGEE in the germline V gene. The CDR3 here is CASSVRGDLSYNEQFF. The CDR3 region has the DNA TGTGCCAGCAGCGTTAGAGGGGACCTCTCCTACAATGAGCAGTTCTTC.

This clonotype was detected only once. The genes are TRBV9 and TRBJ2-3; D could derive from TRBD1 or TRBD2 (6 bases each). V shed 6 bases and J shed 2 bases, with 16 bases lying between them. In germline, CDR1 is SGDLS, CDR2 YYNGEE. CDR3 length: 15 amino acids. CDR3 amino acids: CASIRGDSPTDTQYF. The CDR3 DNA is TGTGCCAGCATAAGGGGGGATTCCCCCACAGATACGCAGTATTTT.

As to this clonotype: A much larger clone lies one base from this, so it may be a read error. This chain connects TRBV7-8 to TRBJ2-4, with 12 bases identical to TRBD1. The DNA matches TRBJ2-7 better at its end, which makes the J call doubtful. Germline CDR1 and CDR2: SGHVS and FQNEAQ. This CDR3 has 15 residues. The CDR3 coding sequence is TGTGCCTGCAGCCCCGGGACAGGGGGCTTCTACGAGCAGTACTTC. Protein sequence: CACSPGTGGFYEQYF.

This clonotype was counted a few times. The V and J genes are TRBV6-1 and TRBJ1-4; 8 nucleotides align to TRBD1. This CDR3 contains 17 residues. The trim removed 8 bases at V and 7 bases at J, leaving 18 bases unmatched. CDR1 and CDR2 (germline): MNHNS, SASEGT. The CDR3 nucleotides read TGTGCCAGCGCTAGACAGGGGCAAGGATGGGACGGTGAAAAACTGTTTTTT. Its protein product is CASARQGQGWDGEKLFF.

The chain recombines TRBV6-5 with TRBJ2-2, with a possible D match to TRBD1 (7 bases). Germline V gene lookup returns CDR1 MNHEY and CDR2 SVGAGI. Trimming pared 2 bases from V and 8 bases from J, leaving 18 bases between. The CDR3 consists of 16 residues. CDR3 region: CASSYPAGGGLGELFF. The CDR3 DNA reads TGTGCCAGCAGTTACCCCGCAGGGGGAGGTTTAGGGGAGCTGTTTTTT.

The rearrangement links TRBV2 to TRBJ1-1; D ambiguous. The germline V and J ends were trimmed by 7 bases and 7 bases, with 10 bases remaining between them. Germline CDR1 and CDR2: SNHLY and FYNNEI. The CDR3 length is 11 residues. The CDR3, as DNA: TGTGCCAGCAAGGGTTCTCTTGAAGCTTTCTTT. Encoded protein: CASKGSLEAFF.